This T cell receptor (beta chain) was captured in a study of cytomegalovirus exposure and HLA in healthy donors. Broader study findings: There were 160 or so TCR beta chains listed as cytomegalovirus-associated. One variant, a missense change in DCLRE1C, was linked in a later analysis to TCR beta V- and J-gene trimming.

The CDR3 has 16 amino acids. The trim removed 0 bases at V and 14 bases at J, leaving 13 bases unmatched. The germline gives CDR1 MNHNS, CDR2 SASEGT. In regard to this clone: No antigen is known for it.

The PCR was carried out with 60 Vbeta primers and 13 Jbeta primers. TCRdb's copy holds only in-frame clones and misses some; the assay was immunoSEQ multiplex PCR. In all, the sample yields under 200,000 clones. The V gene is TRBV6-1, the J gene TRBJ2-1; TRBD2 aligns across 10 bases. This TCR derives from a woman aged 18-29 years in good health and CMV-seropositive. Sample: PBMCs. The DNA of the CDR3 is TGTGCCAGCAGTGAAGCGGGGGTAGCGGGAGGTTTTTTGAAGTTCTTC. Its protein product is CASSEAGVAGGFLKFF.